A selection of T cell receptor beta chains follows, all from one sample in a study of OX40 agonist ivuxolimab in advanced cancers. Using immunoSEQ multiplex PCR, the repertoire was profiled, and TCRdb retains in-frame clones only, with some absent. The table shows roughly 67,000 clones, with roughly 80% occurring only once. Sequences were derived from CD4+ or CD8+ T cells sorted from blood, sampled in a trial of the OX40 agonist ivuxolimab. The receptors were sampled from an adult with an advanced solid tumor such as melanoma, head and neck, liver or kidney cancer. Both conserved end residues are part of each CDR3. D genes are given only for firm matches. Clone sizes are given selectively: once, few, many, or a class where the clone is expanded.

cdr3_aa: CASSPQGVLTGELFF
cdr3_nt: TGTGCCAGCTCACCTCAGGGGGTCCTCACCGGGGAGCTGTTTTTT
j_call: TRBJ2-2
v_call: TRBV18
cdr3_length: 15
d_call: TRBD1
clone_size: NA

cdr3_aa: CASSEESWANEQFF
cdr3_nt: TGTGCCAGCAGTGAAGAATCTTGGGCGAATGAGCAGTTCTTC
j_call: TRBJ2-1
v_call: TRBV6-1
cdr3_length: 14
d_call: NA
clone_size: NA

cdr3_aa: CASSLVPRNTEAFF
cdr3_nt: TGTGCCAGCAGCTTAGTTCCTAGGAACACTGAAGCTTTCTTT
j_call: TRBJ1-1
v_call: TRBV7-9
cdr3_length: 14
d_call: NA
clone_size: NA

cdr3_aa: CASSGGQGATDTQYF
cdr3_nt: TGTGCCAGCAGCGGAGGACAGGGGGCGACAGATACGCAGTATTTT
j_call: TRBJ2-3
v_call: TRBV5-6
cdr3_length: 15
d_call: TRBD1
clone_size: NA

cdr3_aa: CASSTGGNYGYTF
cdr3_nt: TGTGCCAGCAGTACAGGGGGCAACTATGGCTACACCTTC
j_call: TRBJ1-2
v_call: TRBV2
cdr3_length: 13
d_call: TRBD1
clone_size: NA

cdr3_aa: CASSYWIEQFF
cdr3_nt: TGTGCCAGCAGCTATTGGATTGAGCAGTTCTTC
j_call: TRBJ2-1
v_call: TRBV7-2
cdr3_length: 11
d_call: NA
clone_size: few

cdr3_aa: CASSLTTRGTQYF
cdr3_nt: TGTGCCAGCAGCTTAACCACGAGGGGTACGCAGTATTTT
j_call: TRBJ2-3
v_call: TRBV7-3
cdr3_length: 13
d_call: NA
clone_size: NA

cdr3_aa: CASSSDRGSSGNTIYF
cdr3_nt: TGTGCCAGCAGCTCCGACAGGGGCTCTTCTGGAAACACCATATATTTT
j_call: TRBJ1-3
v_call: TRBV7-9
cdr3_length: 16
d_call: TRBD1
clone_size: NA

cdr3_aa: CASSDDRGTDTQYF
cdr3_nt: TGTGCCAGCAGCGATGACAGGGGCACAGATACGCAGTATTTT
j_call: TRBJ2-3
v_call: TRBV7-9
cdr3_length: 14
d_call: TRBD1
clone_size: NA

cdr3_aa: CASSSRTSGGPEGNIQYF
cdr3_nt: TGTGCCAGCAGCTCCAGGACTAGCGGGGGGCCGGAGGGAAACATTCAGTACTTC
j_call: TRBJ2-4
v_call: TRBV5-4
cdr3_length: 18
d_call: TRBD2
clone_size: NA

cdr3_aa: CASSPGVENYGYTF
cdr3_nt: TGTGCCAGCTCACCCGGGGTGGAGAACTATGGCTACACCTTC
j_call: TRBJ1-2
v_call: TRBV18
cdr3_length: 14
d_call: NA
clone_size: NA

cdr3_aa: CASSRSSQETQYF
cdr3_nt: TGTGCCAGCTCACGATCCTCACAAGAGACCCAGTACTTC
j_call: TRBJ2-5
v_call: TRBV18
cdr3_length: 13
d_call: NA
clone_size: NA

cdr3_aa: CASSSGQAGELFF
cdr3_nt: TGTGCCAGCAGCTCGGGCCAGGCCGGGGAGCTGTTTTTT
j_call: TRBJ2-2
v_call: TRBV5-4
cdr3_length: 13
d_call: NA
clone_size: once

cdr3_aa: CASSPTSGTYNEQFF
cdr3_nt: TGTGCCAGCAGCCCAACTAGCGGCACCTACAATGAGCAGTTCTTC
j_call: TRBJ2-1
v_call: TRBV6-1
cdr3_length: 15
d_call: TRBD2
clone_size: NA

cdr3_aa: CASSFRDGSTDTQYF
cdr3_nt: TGTGCCAGCAGCTTCCGAGACGGGAGCACAGATACGCAGTATTTT
j_call: TRBJ2-3
v_call: TRBV5-5
cdr3_length: 15
d_call: NA
clone_size: NA

cdr3_aa: CASSDGKNTEAFF
cdr3_nt: TGTGCCAGCAGCGACGGGAAGAACACTGAAGCTTTCTTT
j_call: TRBJ1-1
v_call: TRBV6-6
cdr3_length: 13
d_call: NA
clone_size: few

cdr3_aa: CASSTGQTAPLHF
cdr3_nt: TGCGCCAGCAGCACGGGACAAACGGCACCCCTCCACTTT
j_call: TRBJ1-6
v_call: TRBV5-1
cdr3_length: 13
d_call: NA
clone_size: few

cdr3_aa: CASSPRQGAGGTIYF
cdr3_nt: TGTGCCAGCAGCCCGAGACAGGGTGCTGGTGGCACCATATATTTT
j_call: TRBJ1-3
v_call: TRBV7-9
cdr3_length: 15
d_call: TRBD1
clone_size: NA

cdr3_aa: CASSPRANAQETQYF
cdr3_nt: TGTGCCAGCAGCCCCCGGGCAAATGCACAAGAGACCCAGTACTTC
j_call: TRBJ2-5
v_call: TRBV2
cdr3_length: 15
d_call: NA
clone_size: NA

cdr3_aa: CASSLGQGNYGYTF
cdr3_nt: TGCGCCAGCAGCTTGGGACAGGGGAACTATGGCTACACCTTC
j_call: TRBJ1-2
v_call: TRBV5-1
cdr3_length: 14
d_call: TRBD1
clone_size: NA

cdr3_aa: CASSFMGNGNTIYF
cdr3_nt: TGTGCCAGCAGTTTTATGGGTAATGGAAACACCATATATTTT
j_call: TRBJ1-3
v_call: TRBV28
cdr3_length: 14
d_call: NA
clone_size: NA

cdr3_aa: CATSTLRAGDSPLHF
cdr3_nt: TGTGCCACCAGCACGCTGCGAGCGGGGGATTCACCCCTCCACTTT
j_call: TRBJ1-6
v_call: TRBV15
cdr3_length: 15
d_call: NA
clone_size: NA

cdr3_aa: CASSLPGPQYF
cdr3_nt: TGTGCCAGCAGCCTACCGGGCCCTCAGTATTTT
j_call: TRBJ2-3
v_call: TRBV6-6
cdr3_length: 11
d_call: NA
clone_size: once

cdr3_aa: CASGPSDGNNEQFF
cdr3_nt: TGTGCCAGCGGCCCCTCGGACGGGAACAATGAGCAGTTCTTC
j_call: TRBJ2-1
v_call: TRBV7-3
cdr3_length: 14
d_call: NA
clone_size: NA

cdr3_aa: CASSSGFSSYNSPLHF
cdr3_nt: TGTGCCAGCAGCTCAGGTTTTAGCTCCTATAATTCACCCCTCCACTTT
j_call: TRBJ1-6
v_call: TRBV5-4
cdr3_length: 16
d_call: NA
clone_size: NA

cdr3_aa: CATSRAETGQVYGELFF
cdr3_nt: TGTGCCACCAGCAGAGCCGAGACGGGACAGGTATACGGGGAGCTGTTTTTT
j_call: TRBJ2-2
v_call: TRBV15
cdr3_length: 17
d_call: TRBD1
clone_size: NA

cdr3_aa: CSARDYETQYF
cdr3_nt: TGCAGTGCTAGAGATTACGAGACCCAGTACTTC
j_call: TRBJ2-5
v_call: TRBV20-1
cdr3_length: 11
d_call: NA
clone_size: NA

cdr3_aa: CASTLRTGGTGELFF
cdr3_nt: TGTGCCAGCACCCTACGGACAGGGGGGACCGGGGAGCTGTTTTTT
j_call: TRBJ2-2
v_call: TRBV7-2
cdr3_length: 15
d_call: TRBD1
clone_size: NA

cdr3_aa: CASSPRRTPTSYEQYF
cdr3_nt: TGTGCCAGCAGTCCCCGTAGGACGCCAACGAGCTACGAGCAGTACTTC
j_call: TRBJ2-7
v_call: TRBV27
cdr3_length: 16
d_call: NA
clone_size: NA

cdr3_aa: CSVEKTGGDSYEQYF
cdr3_nt: TGCAGCGTTGAAAAGACAGGGGGCGACTCCTACGAGCAGTACTTC
j_call: TRBJ2-7
v_call: TRBV29-1
cdr3_length: 15
d_call: TRBD1
clone_size: NA

cdr3_aa: CASSKGVAGRDEQYF
cdr3_nt: TGTGCCAGTAGTAAGGGAGTAGCGGGACGGGACGAGCAGTACTTC
j_call: TRBJ2-7
v_call: TRBV19
cdr3_length: 15
d_call: TRBD2
clone_size: NA

cdr3_aa: CASSFGGRAESETQYF
cdr3_nt: TGTGCCAGCAGCTTTGGCGGGAGGGCCGAAAGTGAGACCCAGTACTTC
j_call: TRBJ2-5
v_call: TRBV5-4
cdr3_length: 16
d_call: TRBD2
clone_size: NA

cdr3_aa: CASSLKTGKTQYF
cdr3_nt: TGTGCCAGCAGTTTAAAAACAGGGAAGACCCAGTACTTC
j_call: TRBJ2-5
v_call: TRBV28
cdr3_length: 13
d_call: NA
clone_size: once

cdr3_aa: CASSWKGTGSGNTIYF
cdr3_nt: TGTGCCAGCAGTTGGAAGGGGACAGGGTCCGGAAACACCATATATTTT
j_call: TRBJ1-3
v_call: TRBV27
cdr3_length: 16
d_call: TRBD1
clone_size: NA

cdr3_aa: CASSLVGPGNTIYF
cdr3_nt: TGTGCCAGCAGCTTAGTGGGACCTGGAAACACCATATATTTT
j_call: TRBJ1-3
v_call: TRBV7-2
cdr3_length: 14
d_call: NA
clone_size: NA

cdr3_aa: CAWSLGQGVWGYTF
cdr3_nt: TGTGCCTGGAGCCTGGGACAGGGGGTTTGGGGCTACACCTTC
j_call: TRBJ1-2
v_call: TRBV30
cdr3_length: 14
d_call: TRBD1
clone_size: NA